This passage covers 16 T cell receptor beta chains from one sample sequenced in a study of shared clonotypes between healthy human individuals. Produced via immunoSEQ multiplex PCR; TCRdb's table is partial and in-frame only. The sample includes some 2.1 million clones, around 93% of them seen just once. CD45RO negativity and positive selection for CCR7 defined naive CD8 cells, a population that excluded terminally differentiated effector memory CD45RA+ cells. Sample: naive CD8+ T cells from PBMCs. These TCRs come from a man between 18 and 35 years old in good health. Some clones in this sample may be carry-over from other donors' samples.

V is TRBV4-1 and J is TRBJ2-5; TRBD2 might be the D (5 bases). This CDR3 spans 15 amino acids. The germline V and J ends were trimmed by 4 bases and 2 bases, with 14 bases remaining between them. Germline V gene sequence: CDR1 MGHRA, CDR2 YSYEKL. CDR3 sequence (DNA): TGCGCCAGCAGCCGTAGTGGAGGCCTACAAGAGACCCAGTACTTC. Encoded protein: CASSRSGGLQETQYF.

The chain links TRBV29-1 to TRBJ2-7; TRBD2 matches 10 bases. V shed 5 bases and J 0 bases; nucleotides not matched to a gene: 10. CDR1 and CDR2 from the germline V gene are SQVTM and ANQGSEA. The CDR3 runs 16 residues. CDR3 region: CSVLGVAGGNSYEQYF. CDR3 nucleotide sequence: TGCAGCGTTCTTGGGGTAGCGGGAGGTAACTCCTACGAGCAGTACTTC.

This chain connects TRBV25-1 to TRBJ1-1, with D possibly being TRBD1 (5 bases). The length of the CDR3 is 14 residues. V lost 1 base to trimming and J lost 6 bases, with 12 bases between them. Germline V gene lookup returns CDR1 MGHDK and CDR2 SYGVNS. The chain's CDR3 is CASSESGRVAEAFF. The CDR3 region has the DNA TGTGCCAGCAGTGAATCGGGCAGGGTCGCTGAAGCTTTCTTT.

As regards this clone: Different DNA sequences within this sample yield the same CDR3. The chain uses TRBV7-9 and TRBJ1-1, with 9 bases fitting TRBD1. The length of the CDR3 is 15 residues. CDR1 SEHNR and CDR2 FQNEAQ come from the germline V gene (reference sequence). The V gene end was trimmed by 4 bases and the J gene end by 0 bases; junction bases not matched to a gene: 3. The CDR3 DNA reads TGTGCCAGCAGCTCCAGGACAGGGGTGAACACTGAAGCTTTCTTT. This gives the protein CASSSRTGVNTEAFF.

Written as DNA, the CDR3 is TGTGCCAGTATCGTCAGGGGGAACGAGCAGTACTTC. Its translation: CASIVRGNEQYF. V is TRBV6-1 and J is TRBJ2-7; 7 bases are shared with TRBD1. The CDR3 runs to 12 residues. Looked up from germline, CDR1 is MNHNS and CDR2 is SASEGT. V lost 9 bases to trimming and J lost 5 bases; unmatched junction nucleotides: 7.

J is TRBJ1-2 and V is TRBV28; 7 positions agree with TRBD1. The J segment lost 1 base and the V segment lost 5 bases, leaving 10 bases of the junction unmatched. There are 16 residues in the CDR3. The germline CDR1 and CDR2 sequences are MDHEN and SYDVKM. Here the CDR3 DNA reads TGTGCCAGCAGTCCGTTAGGGACAGAATTTAACTATGGCTACACCTTC. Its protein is CASSPLGTEFNYGYTF.

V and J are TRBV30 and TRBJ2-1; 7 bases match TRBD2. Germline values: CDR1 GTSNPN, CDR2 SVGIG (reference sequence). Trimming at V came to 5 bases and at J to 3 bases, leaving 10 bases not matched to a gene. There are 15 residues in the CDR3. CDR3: CAWSGSGRFYNEQFF. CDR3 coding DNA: TGTGCCTGGTCGGGTAGCGGGCGATTCTACAATGAGCAGTTCTTC.

The CDR3 DNA reads as TGTGCCAGCAGTTCAAGAATCACAGATACGCAGTATTTT. Translated: CASSSRITDTQYF. The V and J genes are TRBV6-5 and TRBJ2-3; D not certain. From germline, CDR1 is MNHEY and CDR2 SVGAGI. The CDR3 spans 13 residues. Deletions cut 4 bases from V and 2 bases from J, with 7 bases between.

Here the CDR3 reads CASSFESGEDTEAFF. CDR3 coding DNA: TGTGCCAGCAGCTTTGAGTCCGGGGAGGACACTGAAGCTTTCTTT. The chain couples TRBV5-6 to TRBJ1-1; the D is unclear. Germline V gene sequence: CDR1 SGHDT, CDR2 YYEEEE. The ends were cut back, 2 bases at V and 3 bases at J, with 14 bases in the middle. This CDR3 contains 15 residues. The variable domain in full, with the rest retrieved from reference TRBV5-6 and TRBJ1-1, is DAGVTQSPTHLIKTRGQQVTLRCSPKSGHDTVSWYQQALGQGPQFIFQYYEEEERQRGNFPDRFSGHQFPNYSSELNVNALLLGDSALYLCASSFESGEDTEAFFGQGTRLTVV.

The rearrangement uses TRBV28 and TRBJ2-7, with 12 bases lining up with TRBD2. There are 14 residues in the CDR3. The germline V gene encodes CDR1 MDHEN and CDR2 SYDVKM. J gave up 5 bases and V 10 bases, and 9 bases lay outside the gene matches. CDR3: CAIRLAGEAHEQYF. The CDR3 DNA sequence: TGTGCCATCCGACTAGCGGGAGAGGCCCACGAGCAGTACTTC.

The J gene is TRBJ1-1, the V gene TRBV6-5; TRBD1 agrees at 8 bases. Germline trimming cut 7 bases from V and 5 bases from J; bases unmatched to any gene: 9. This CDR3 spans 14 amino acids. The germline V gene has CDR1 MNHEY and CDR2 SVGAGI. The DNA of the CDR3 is TGTGCCAGCACCGTGAACTACAGGGGGACTGAAGCTTTCTTT. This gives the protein CASTVNYRGTEAFF.

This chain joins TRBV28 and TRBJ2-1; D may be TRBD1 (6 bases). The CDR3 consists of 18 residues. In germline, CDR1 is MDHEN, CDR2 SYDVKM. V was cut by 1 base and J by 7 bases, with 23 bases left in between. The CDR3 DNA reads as TGTGCCAGCAGTTTATCCCCGAACAGGGAAGGGCAACGTAATGAGCAGTTCTTC. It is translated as CASSLSPNREGQRNEQFF.

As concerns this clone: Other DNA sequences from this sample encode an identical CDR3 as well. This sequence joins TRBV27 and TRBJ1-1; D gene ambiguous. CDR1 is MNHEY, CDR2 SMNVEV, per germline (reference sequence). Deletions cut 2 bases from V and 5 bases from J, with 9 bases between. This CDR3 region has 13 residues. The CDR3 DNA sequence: TGTGCCAGCAGTTTAAGTGTTGGTACTGAAGCTTTCTTT. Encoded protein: CASSLSVGTEAFF.

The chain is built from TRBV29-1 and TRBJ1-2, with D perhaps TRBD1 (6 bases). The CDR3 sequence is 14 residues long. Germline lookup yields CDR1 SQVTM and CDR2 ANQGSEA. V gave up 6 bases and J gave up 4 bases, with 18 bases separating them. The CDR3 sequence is CSVINPPGAYGYTF. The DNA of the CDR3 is TGCAGCGTCATTAACCCGCCAGGGGCCTATGGCTACACCTTC.

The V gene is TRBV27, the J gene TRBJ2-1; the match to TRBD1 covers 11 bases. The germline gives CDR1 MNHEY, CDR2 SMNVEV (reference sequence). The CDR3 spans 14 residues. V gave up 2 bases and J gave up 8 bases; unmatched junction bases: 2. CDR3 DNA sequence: TGTGCCAGCAGTTTAATGGGACAGGGGGATGAGCAGTTCTTC. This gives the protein CASSLMGQGDEQFF.

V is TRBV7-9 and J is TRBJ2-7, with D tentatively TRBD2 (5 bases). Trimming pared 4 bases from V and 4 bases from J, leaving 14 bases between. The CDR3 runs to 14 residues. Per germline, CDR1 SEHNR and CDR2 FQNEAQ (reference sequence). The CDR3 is CASSSQGLVYEQYF. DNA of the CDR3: TGTGCCAGCAGCTCCCAAGGACTTGTTTACGAGCAGTACTTC.